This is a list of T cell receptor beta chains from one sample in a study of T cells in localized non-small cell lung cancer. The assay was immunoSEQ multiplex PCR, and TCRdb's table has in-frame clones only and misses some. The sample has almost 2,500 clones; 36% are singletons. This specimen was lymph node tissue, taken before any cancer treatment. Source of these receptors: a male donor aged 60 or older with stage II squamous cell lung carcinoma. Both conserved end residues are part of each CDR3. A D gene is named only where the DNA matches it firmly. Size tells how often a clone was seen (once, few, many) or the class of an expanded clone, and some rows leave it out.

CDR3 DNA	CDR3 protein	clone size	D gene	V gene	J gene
TGTGCCAGCACACGCCCGGGGGACTATGGCTACACCTTC	CASTRPGDYGYTF	.	.	TRBV18	TRBJ1-2
TGTGCCAGCAGTCAGGATTGGGGTTCGGTTTACTATGGCTACACCTTC	CASSQDWGSVYYGYTF	few	.	TRBV6-8	TRBJ1-2
TGTGCCAGTCTGAATTCCGGGACAGGTGTTGAAAAACTGTTTTTT	CASLNSGTGVEKLFF	.	TRBD1	TRBV19	TRBJ1-4
TGTGCCAGTGGCGGGGACAGGGGTGTAGAAACCCAGTACTTC	CASGGDRGVETQYF	.	TRBD1	TRBV9	TRBJ2-5
TGCAGCGTTGAGGGGCGACTCATAAACACTGAAGCTTTCTTT	CSVEGRLINTEAFF	.	.	TRBV29-1	TRBJ1-1
TGCAGCGTTGAAGTCGGGGATCCTGGGGCCAACGTCCTGACTTTC	CSVEVGDPGANVLTF	once	.	TRBV29-1	TRBJ2-6
TGCAGCGTCGGACAGGGGGTGGGAACCTACGAGCAGTACTTC	CSVGQGVGTYEQYF	.	TRBD1	TRBV29-1	TRBJ2-7
TGTGCCAGTAGTATGCGGGAGGGGTTGGGTAATGAGCAGTTCTTC	CASSMREGLGNEQFF	.	TRBD2	TRBV19	TRBJ2-1
TGCGCCAGCAGTCCTGAGGAATACTCAGATTCACCCCTCCACTTT	CASSPEEYSDSPLHF	few	.	TRBV1	TRBJ1-6
TGCAGCGCCCTTGAAGGGAGAACCGGGGAGCTGTTTTTT	CSALEGRTGELFF	.	.	TRBV29-1	TRBJ2-2
TGTGCCAGTAGTATGCCCCCGGGGGAGCCCCAGCATTTT	CASSMPPGEPQHF	.	.	TRBV19	TRBJ1-5
TGTGCCAGCACGGACAGGGGGGGTACTGAAGCTTTCTTT	CASTDRGGTEAFF	few	TRBD1	TRBV2	TRBJ1-1
TGTGCCAGCAGTTACTCGCAGATAACCGGGGAGCTGTTTTTT	CASSYSQITGELFF	few	.	TRBV6-4	TRBJ2-2
TGTGCCAGCAGCCAAGTTGGGGCTACAGCTTTCTTT	CASSQVGATAFF	few	.	TRBV14	TRBJ1-1
TGTGCCAGCAGTTACTCTGCAGGGTGGAACACTGAAGCTTTCTTT	CASSYSAGWNTEAFF	.	.	TRBV6-8	TRBJ1-1
TGTGCCAGCAGTTTCACAGCGAACACTGAAGCTTTCTTT	CASSFTANTEAFF	few	.	TRBV6-8	TRBJ1-1
TGTGCCAGCTCACCACCGGACACCCCCTACGAGCAGTACTTC	CASSPPDTPYEQYF	.	.	TRBV18	TRBJ2-7
TGTGCCAGCAGCCCGGGCAGAGGGGTGGATACGCAGTATTTT	CASSPGRGVDTQYF	few	.	TRBV11-3	TRBJ2-3
TGTGCCAGCGTCATCACAGGGACCAACAATGAGCAGTTCTTC	CASVITGTNNEQFF	.	.	TRBV2	TRBJ2-1
TGTGCCAGCAGCCCGGGGACAGGGGGCAATGAGCAGTTCTTC	CASSPGTGGNEQFF	.	TRBD1	TRBV9	TRBJ2-1
TGTGCCAGCAGTTTACACACATCCTACGAGCAGTACTTC	CASSLHTSYEQYF	.	.	TRBV2	TRBJ2-7
TGTGCCTGGAATCGCCGGGGGGCGCCAAACACTGAAGCTTTCTTT	CAWNRRGAPNTEAFF	few	.	TRBV30	TRBJ1-1
TGTGCCAGCAGTTACTCCCGGGACAGGATTTTCTACAATGAGCAGTTCTTC	CASSYSRDRIFYNEQFF	.	TRBD1	TRBV6-8	TRBJ2-1
TGTGCCAGCAGTTTATCTTCACCCGTAGGCGGGAGATACAATGAGCAGTTCTTC	CASSLSSPVGGRYNEQFF	.	TRBD2	TRBV28	TRBJ2-1
TGTGCCAGCAGCTTTACGGACAGGGCGGACTCTGAAGCTTTCTTT	CASSFTDRADSEAFF	.	TRBD1	TRBV11-3	TRBJ1-1
TGTGCCTGGAGTAGGAGCGGGACTGAGCAGTTCTTC	CAWSRSGTEQFF	once	TRBD2	TRBV30	TRBJ2-1
TGTGCCAGCAGAATTACGGGGAGCGGGGAAGGTCTTTATGGCTACACCTTC	CASRITGSGEGLYGYTF	.	.	TRBV6-8	TRBJ1-2
TGTGCCAGCAGGGACAGGGGTCTATCAGGGGAACTGTTTTTT	CASRDRGLSGELFF	.	TRBD1	TRBV25-1	TRBJ1-4
TGTGCCAGCAGTTTGGTCTGTGAGCACACTGAAGCTTTCTTT	CASSLVCEHTEAFF	.	.	TRBV28	TRBJ1-1
TGTGCCAGCTCACTTTACCGGGACCGCGCCTACAATGAGCAGTTCTTC	CASSLYRDRAYNEQFF	.	.	TRBV18	TRBJ2-1
TGTGCCAGCAGGGATGGGGGATTAACCGGGGAGCTGTTTTTT	CASRDGGLTGELFF	few	.	TRBV11-3	TRBJ2-2
TGTGCCAGCAGTGAAGGATCGGGTGAAGAAGCTTTCTTT	CASSEGSGEEAFF	few	.	TRBV6-1	TRBJ1-1
TGCGCCAGCAGCCAAGACGGGGACAGGGCGCGTGAGCAGTACTTC	CASSQDGDRAREQYF	.	TRBD1	TRBV4-1	TRBJ2-7
TGTGCCAGCAGCTTGGGACAGAACTACTATAGCAATCAGCCCCAGCATTTT	CASSLGQNYYSNQPQHF	medium-sized	TRBD1	TRBV11-3	TRBJ1-5
TGTGCCAGCAGTGAAGACAGAGATGGCTACACCTTC	CASSEDRDGYTF	.	.	TRBV25-1	TRBJ1-2
TGTGCCAGCAGTGTATCGCCGAACTATGGCTACACCTTC	CASSVSPNYGYTF	.	.	TRBV6-8	TRBJ1-2
TGTGCCAGCAGTTACAGTTCGAACACCGGGGAGCTGTTTTTT	CASSYSSNTGELFF	few	.	TRBV2	TRBJ2-2